The sequence of this T cell receptor (beta chain) was determined in a study of molecular identifiers for immune sequencing clone quantification. The table lists this clonotype with a few counts. Its specificity is not known. Findings of the study overall: Barcode collisions between identical TCR molecules could shrink estimates of highly expanded clone sizes.

TCRdb called the PCR reads again in MiXCR, with one record for every CDR3 protein. The sample includes approximately 550,000 distinct CDR3 sequences, around a fifth of them seen just once. The CDR3 covers 16 residues. With V trimmed by 0 bases and J by 5 bases, 8 bases remained unmatched. Germline V gene data show CDR1 as SGHRS and CDR2 as YFSETQ. Libraries of naive CD8 T cells were made from roughly 18,000 to 920,000 sorted cells. They used 10%, 30% or 50% RNA. The TCR originated in a human donor in good health. Some libraries in this study had Jurkat cell RNA spiked in. This rearrangement joins TRBV5-1 to TRBJ2-3; 8 nucleotides align to TRBD2. The sequencing sample was made of naive CD8+ T cells from blood, with Jurkat cell RNA spiked in. The sample's subset: FACS-sorted CD8+CD4-CCR7+CD45RA+ naive T cells. The DNA for the CDR3 is TGCGCCAGCAGCTTGGCCCCAAGCGGGGGATTAGATACGCAGTATTTT. Protein sequence: CASSLAPSGGLDTQYF.